This T cell receptor (beta chain) derives from a study of neoadjuvant nivolumab and ipilimumab in lung cancer. Points from the study as a whole: Pathologic regression was not significantly tied to TCR clonality.

Comments on this clone: Its antigen remains unknown.

V dropped 4 bases and J dropped 7 bases, with 17 bases sitting between them. CDR1 and CDR2 (germline): SGHDN, FVKESK. The CDR3 loop spans 15 amino acids. Produced via immunoSEQ multiplex PCR; TCRdb's table is partial and in-frame only. Seen here are more than 15,000 clones, 60% to 80% observed once, and the top ten hold under 9.5%. The starting material was tumor tissue, obtained after neoadjuvant nivolumab, alone or with ipilimumab, at or shortly before surgery. The V gene is TRBV14, the J gene TRBJ1-5, with D possibly being TRBD1 (5 bases). This sequence originates from an adult with non-small cell lung cancer. CDR3 in amino acids: CASSPLGEGRQPQHF. The CDR3 DNA reads as TGTGCCAGCAGCCCCCTGGGGGAGGGGCGCCAGCCCCAGCATTTT.